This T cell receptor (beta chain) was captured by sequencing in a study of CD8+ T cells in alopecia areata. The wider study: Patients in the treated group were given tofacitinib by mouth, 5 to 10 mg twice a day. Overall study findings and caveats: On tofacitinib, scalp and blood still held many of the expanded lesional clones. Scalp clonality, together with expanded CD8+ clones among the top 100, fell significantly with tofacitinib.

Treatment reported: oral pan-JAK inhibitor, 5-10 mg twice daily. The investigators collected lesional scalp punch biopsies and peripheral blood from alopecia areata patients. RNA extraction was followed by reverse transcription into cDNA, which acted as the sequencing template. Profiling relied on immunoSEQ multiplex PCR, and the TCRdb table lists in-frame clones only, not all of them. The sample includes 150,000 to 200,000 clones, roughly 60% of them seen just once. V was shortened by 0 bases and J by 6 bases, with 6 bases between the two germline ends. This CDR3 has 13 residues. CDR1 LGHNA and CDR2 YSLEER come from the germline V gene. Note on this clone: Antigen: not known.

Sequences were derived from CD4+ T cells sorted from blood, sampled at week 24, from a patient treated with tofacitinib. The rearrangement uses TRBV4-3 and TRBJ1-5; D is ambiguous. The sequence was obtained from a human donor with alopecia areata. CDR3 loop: CASSQDLVQPQHF. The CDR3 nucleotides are TGCGCCAGCAGCCAAGACTTGGTTCAGCCCCAGCATTTT.